This T cell receptor (beta chain) was documented in a study of blood T cell repertoires in COVID-19. The protocol was immunoSEQ multiplex PCR, while the TCRdb copy is restricted to in-frame clones and leaves out a portion. This sample yields approximately 480,000 clones, of which roughly 87% are seen a single time; 0.7% belongs to the top ten. Germline lookup yields CDR1 SEHNR and CDR2 FQNEAQ (reference sequence). CDR3 length: 14 residues. V lost 2 bases and J 0 bases, leaving 5 bases between the germline ends. The TCR was taken from a young woman who had recovered from COVID-19. The sequenced sample was PBMCs or T cells enriched from blood (not recorded which). This chain links TRBV7-9 with TRBJ1-5; no firm D call. The CDR3 bases are TGTGCCAGCAGCTTAATCGGTAGCAATCAGCCCCAGCATTTT. The encoded protein is CASSLIGSNQPQHF.